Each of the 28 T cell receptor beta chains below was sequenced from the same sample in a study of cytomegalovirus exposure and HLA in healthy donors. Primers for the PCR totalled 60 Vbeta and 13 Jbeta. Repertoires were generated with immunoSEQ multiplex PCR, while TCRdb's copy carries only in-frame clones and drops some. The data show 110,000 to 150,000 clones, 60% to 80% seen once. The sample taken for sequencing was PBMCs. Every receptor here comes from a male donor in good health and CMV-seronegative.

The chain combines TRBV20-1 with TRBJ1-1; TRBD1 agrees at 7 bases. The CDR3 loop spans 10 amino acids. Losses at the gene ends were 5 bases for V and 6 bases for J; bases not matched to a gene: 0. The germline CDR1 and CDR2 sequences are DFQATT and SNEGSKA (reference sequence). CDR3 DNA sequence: TGCAGTGCTGGGACAGCTGAAGCTTTCTTT. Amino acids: CSAGTAEAFF.

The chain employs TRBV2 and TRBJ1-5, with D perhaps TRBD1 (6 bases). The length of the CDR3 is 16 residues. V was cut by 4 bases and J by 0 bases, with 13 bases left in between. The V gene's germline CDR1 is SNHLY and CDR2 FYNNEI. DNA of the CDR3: TGTGCCAGCAGTGGTCTGACAGGATATAGCAATCAGCCCCAGCATTTT. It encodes CASSGLTGYSNQPQHF.

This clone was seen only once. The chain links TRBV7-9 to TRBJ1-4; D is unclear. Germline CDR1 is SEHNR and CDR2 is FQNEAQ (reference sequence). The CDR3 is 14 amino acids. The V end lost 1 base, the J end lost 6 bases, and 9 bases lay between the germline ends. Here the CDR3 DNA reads TGTGCCAGCAGCTTAGGGCAGTTCCATGAAAAACTGTTTTTT. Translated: CASSLGQFHEKLFF.

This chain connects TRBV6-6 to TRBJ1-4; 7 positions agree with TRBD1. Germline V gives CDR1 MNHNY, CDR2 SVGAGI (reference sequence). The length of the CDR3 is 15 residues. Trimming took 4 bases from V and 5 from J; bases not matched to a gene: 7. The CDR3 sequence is CASSSPGQRNEKLFF. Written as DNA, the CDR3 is TGTGCCAGCAGTTCACCGGGACAGCGGAATGAAAAACTGTTTTTT.

CDR3 amino acids: CASSYYREETQYF. CDR3 bases: TGTGCCAGCAGTTACTACAGGGAGGAGACCCAGTACTTC. V is TRBV6-6 and J is TRBJ2-5; D possibly corresponds to TRBD1 (6 bases). The CDR3 covers 13 residues. Germline V gives CDR1 MNHNY, CDR2 SVGAGI (reference sequence). V lost 1 base and J 5 bases, leaving 8 bases between the germline ends.

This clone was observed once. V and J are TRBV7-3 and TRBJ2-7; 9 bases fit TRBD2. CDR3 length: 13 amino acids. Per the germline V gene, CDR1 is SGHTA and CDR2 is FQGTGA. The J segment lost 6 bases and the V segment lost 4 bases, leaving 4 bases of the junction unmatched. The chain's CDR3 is CASSSLRGGEQYF. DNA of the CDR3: TGTGCCAGCAGCTCACTGCGGGGGGGCGAGCAGTACTTC.

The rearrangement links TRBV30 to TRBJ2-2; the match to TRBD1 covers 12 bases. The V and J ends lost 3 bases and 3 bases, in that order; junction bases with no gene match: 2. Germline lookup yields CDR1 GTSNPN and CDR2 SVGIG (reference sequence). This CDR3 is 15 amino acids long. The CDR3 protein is CAWRGQGADTGELFF. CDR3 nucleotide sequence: TGTGCCTGGAGGGGACAGGGGGCGGACACCGGGGAGCTGTTTTTT.

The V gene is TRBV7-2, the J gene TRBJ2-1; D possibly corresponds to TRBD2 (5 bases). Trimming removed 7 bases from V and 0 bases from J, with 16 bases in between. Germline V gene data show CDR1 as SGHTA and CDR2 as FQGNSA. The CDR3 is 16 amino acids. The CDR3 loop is CASTDTDYSSYNEQFF. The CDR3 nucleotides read TGTGCCAGCACCGATACCGACTATAGCTCCTACAATGAGCAGTTCTTC.

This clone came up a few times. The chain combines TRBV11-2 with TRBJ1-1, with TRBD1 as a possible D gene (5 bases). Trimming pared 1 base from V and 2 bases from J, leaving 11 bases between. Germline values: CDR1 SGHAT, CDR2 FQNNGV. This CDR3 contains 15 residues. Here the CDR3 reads CASSLAGTYNTEAFF. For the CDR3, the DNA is TGTGCCAGCAGCTTAGCCGGGACTTACAACACTGAAGCTTTCTTT.

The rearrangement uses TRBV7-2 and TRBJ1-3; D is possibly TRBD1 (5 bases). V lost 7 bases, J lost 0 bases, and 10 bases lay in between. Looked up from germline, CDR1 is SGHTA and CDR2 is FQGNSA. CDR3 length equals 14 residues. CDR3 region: CASTRTNSGNTIYF. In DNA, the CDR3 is TGTGCCAGCACCCGGACAAACTCTGGAAACACCATATATTTT.

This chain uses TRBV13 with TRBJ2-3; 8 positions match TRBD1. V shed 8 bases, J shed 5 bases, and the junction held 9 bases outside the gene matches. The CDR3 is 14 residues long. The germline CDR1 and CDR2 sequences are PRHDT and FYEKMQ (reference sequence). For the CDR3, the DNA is TGTGCCAGCCACCGACAGGGGAGGTTAGATACGCAGTATTTT. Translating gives CASHRQGRLDTQYF. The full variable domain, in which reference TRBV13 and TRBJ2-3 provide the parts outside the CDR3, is AAGVIQSPRHLIKEKRETATLKCYPIPRHDTVYWYQQGPGQDPQFLISFYEKMQSDKGSIPDRFSAQQFSDYHSELNMSSLELGDSALYFCASHRQGRLDTQYFGPGTRLTVL.

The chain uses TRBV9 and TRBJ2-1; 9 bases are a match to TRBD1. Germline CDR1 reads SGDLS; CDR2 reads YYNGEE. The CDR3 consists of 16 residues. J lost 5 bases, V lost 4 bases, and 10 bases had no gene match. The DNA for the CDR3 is TGTGCCAGCAGCTCAGAGATTGGACAGGGGAACAATGAGCAGTTCTTC. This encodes CASSSEIGQGNNEQFF.

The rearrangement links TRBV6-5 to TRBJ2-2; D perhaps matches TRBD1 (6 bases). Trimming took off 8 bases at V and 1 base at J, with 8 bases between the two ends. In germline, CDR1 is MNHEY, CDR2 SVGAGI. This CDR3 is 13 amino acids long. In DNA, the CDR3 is TGTGCCAGCCGGGACATGAACACCGGGGAGCTGTTTTTT. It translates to CASRDMNTGELFF.

CDR3 residues: CASSVALSAGRLFF. The CDR3 coding sequence is TGTGCCAGCAGCGTAGCTTTATCGGCGGGCAGACTGTTTTTT. This chain connects TRBV9 to TRBJ1-4; no clear D gene. CDR3 length: 14 residues. Trimming stripped 0 bases from V and 13 bases from J, with 16 bases between. CDR1 SGDLS and CDR2 YYNGEE come from the germline V gene.

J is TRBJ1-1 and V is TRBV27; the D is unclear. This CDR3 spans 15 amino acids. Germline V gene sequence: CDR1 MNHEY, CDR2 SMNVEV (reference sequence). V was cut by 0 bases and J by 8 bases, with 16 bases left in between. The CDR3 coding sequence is TGTGCCAGCAGTTTATCGCTAGCGACCCAAGCCGAAGCTTTCTTT. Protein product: CASSLSLATQAEAFF.

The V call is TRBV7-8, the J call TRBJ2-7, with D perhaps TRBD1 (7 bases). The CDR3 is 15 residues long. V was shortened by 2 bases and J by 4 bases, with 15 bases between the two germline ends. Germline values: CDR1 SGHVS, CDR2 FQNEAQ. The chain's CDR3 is CASSLSGRGAYEQYF. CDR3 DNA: TGTGCCAGCAGCTTATCTGGCAGGGGGGCTTACGAGCAGTACTTC.

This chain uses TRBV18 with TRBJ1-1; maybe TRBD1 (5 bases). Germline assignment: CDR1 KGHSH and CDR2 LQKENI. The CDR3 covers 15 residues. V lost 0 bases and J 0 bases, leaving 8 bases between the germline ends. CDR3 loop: CASSPPSRVNTEAFF. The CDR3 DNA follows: TGTGCCAGCTCACCACCGTCCAGGGTGAACACTGAAGCTTTCTTT.

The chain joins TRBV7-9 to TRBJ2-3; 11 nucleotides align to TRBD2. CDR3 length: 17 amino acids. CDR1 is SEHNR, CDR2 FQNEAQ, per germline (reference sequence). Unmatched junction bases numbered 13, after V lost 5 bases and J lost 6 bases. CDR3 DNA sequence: TGTGCCAGCAGCCCCAGCCCGGGACTAGCGGCAGGGGATACGCAGTATTTT. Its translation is CASSPSPGLAAGDTQYF.

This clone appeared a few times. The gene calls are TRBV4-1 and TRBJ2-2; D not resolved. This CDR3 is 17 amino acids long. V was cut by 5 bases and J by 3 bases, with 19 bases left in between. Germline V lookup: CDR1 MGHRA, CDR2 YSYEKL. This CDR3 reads CASSYLGQSQYTGELFF. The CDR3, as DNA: TGCGCCAGCAGCTACCTGGGCCAATCTCAGTACACCGGGGAGCTGTTTTTT.

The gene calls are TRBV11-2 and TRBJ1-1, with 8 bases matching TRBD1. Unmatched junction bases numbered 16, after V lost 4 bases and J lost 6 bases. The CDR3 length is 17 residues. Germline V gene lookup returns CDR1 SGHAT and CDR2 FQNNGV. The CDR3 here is CASSYRRLGDRRAEAFF. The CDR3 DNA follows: TGTGCCAGCAGCTACAGGAGGTTAGGGGACAGGAGGGCTGAAGCTTTCTTT.

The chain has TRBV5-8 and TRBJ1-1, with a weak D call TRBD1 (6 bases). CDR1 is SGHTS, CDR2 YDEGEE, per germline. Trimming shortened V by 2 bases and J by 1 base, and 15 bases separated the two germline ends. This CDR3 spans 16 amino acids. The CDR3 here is CASSFPGHDRNTEAFF. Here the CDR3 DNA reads TGTGCCAGCAGCTTCCCGGGACATGACCGGAACACTGAAGCTTTCTTT.

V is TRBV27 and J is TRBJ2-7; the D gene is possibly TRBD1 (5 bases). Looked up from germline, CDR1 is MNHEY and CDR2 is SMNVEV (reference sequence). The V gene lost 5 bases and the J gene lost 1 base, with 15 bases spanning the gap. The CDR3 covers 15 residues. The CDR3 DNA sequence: TGTGCCAGCAGTCCGACACCCAGGGTTTCCTACGAGCAGTACTTC. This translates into CASSPTPRVSYEQYF.

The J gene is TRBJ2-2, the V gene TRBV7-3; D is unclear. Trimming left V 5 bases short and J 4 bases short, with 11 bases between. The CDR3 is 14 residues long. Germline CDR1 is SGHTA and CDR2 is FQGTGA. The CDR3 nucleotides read TGTGCCAGCAGCCCTCGGTGGGCCACCGGGGAGCTGTTTTTT. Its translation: CASSPRWATGELFF. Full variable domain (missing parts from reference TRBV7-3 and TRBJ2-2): GAGVSQTPSNKVTEKGKYVELRCDPISGHTALYWYRQSLGQGPEFLIYFQGTGAADDSGLPNDRFFAVRPEGSVSTLKIQRTERGDSAVYLCASSPRWATGELFFGEGSRLTVL.

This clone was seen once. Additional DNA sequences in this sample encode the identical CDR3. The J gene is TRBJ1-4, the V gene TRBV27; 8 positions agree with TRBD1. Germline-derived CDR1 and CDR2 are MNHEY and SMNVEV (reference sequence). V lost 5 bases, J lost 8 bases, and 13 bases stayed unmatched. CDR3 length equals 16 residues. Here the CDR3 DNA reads TGTGCCAGCAGTCTCCTCGGCCAGGGGGCGAGGGAAAAACTGTTTTTT. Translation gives CASSLLGQGAREKLFF.

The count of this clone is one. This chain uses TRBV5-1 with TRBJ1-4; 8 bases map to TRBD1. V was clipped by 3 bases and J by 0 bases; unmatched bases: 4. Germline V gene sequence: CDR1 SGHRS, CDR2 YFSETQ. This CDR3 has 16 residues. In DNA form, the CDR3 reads TGCGCCAGCAGCTGGCAGGGGGCTGCAACTAATGAAAAACTGTTTTTT. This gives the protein CASSWQGAATNEKLFF.

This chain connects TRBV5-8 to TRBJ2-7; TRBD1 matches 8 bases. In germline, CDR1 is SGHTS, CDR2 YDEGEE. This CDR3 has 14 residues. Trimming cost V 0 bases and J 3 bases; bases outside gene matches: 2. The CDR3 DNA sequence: TGTGCCAGCAGCTTGGATGACAGGGGCTACGAGCAGTACTTC. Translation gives CASSLDDRGYEQYF. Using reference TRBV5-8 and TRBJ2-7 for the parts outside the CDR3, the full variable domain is EAGVTQSPTHLIKTRGQQATLRCSPISGHTSVYWYQQALGLGLQFLLWYDEGEERNRGNFPPRFSGRQFPNYSSELNVNALELEDSALYLCASSLDDRGYEQYFGPGTRLTVT.

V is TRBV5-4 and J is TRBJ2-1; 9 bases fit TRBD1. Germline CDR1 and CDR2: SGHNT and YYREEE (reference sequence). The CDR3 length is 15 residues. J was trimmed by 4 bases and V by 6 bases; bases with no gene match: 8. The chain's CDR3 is CASNPGTGQYNEQFF. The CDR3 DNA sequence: TGTGCCAGCAACCCCGGGACAGGGCAATACAATGAGCAGTTCTTC. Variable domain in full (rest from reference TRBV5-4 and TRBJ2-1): ETGVTQSPTHLIKTRGQQVTLRCSSQSGHNTVSWYQQALGQGPQFIFQYYREEENGRGNFPPRFSGLQFPNYSSELNVNALELDDSALYLCASNPGTGQYNEQFFGPGTRLTVL.

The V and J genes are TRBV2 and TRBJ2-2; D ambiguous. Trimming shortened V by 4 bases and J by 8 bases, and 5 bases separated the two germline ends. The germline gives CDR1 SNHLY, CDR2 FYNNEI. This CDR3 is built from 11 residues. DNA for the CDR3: TGTGCCAGCAGTGTTCCAGGGGAGCTGTTTTTT. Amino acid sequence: CASSVPGELFF. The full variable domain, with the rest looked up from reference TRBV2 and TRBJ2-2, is EPEVTQTPSHQVTQMGQEVILRCVPISNHLYFYWYRQILGQKVEFLVSFYNNEISEKSEIFDDQFSVERPDGSNFTLKIRSTKLEDSAMYFCASSVPGELFFGEGSRLTVL.